Listed here are 21 T cell receptor beta chains from one sample, sequenced in a study of OX40 agonist ivuxolimab in advanced cancers. The protocol used for the library was the immunoSEQ multiplex PCR assay. In TCRdb, the immuneACCESS table is reduced to in-frame sequences with V and J assigned. These tables do not hold every clone; where another copy was compared, an unresolved V gene accounts for under half, and the others remain unexplained. In this sample the table shows about 38,000 clones, around four fifths of which occur a single time. The ten largest clones represent 7.5% to 10% of the sample. The material sequenced was CD4+ or CD8+ T cells sorted from blood, taken in a trial of the OX40 agonist ivuxolimab. Receptors were obtained from an adult with an advanced solid tumor such as melanoma, head and neck, liver or kidney cancer.

This clone was observed a single time. This chain links TRBV15 with TRBJ2-1, with D maybe TRBD2 (6 bases). The germline CDR1 and CDR2 sequences are LNHNV and YYDKDF (reference sequence). The CDR3 totals 16 residues. Trimming stripped 2 bases from V and 4 bases from J, with 15 bases between. The CDR3 protein is CATSRRSSALYNEQFF. CDR3 nucleotides: TGTGCCACCAGCAGAAGATCTAGCGCTCTATACAATGAGCAGTTCTTC.

This clone has a single count. The rearrangement uses TRBV27 and TRBJ2-4; 9 nucleotides match TRBD1. Germline V CDR1 and CDR2: MNHEY, SMNVEV (reference sequence). J gave up 6 bases and V 0 bases, and 6 bases lay outside the gene matches. This CDR3 spans 16 amino acids. The CDR3 sequence: CASSLSPGQGANIQYF. The CDR3, as DNA: TGTGCCAGCAGTTTATCCCCGGGACAGGGAGCAAACATTCAGTACTTC.

The V gene is TRBV6-6, the J gene TRBJ2-2, with D possibly being TRBD2 (5 bases). The germline V gene encodes CDR1 MNHNY and CDR2 SVGAGI (reference sequence). The CDR3 is 14 residues long. The V end was cut by 9 bases, the J end by 4 bases, with 15 bases between. The CDR3 spells CASRARESTGELFF. The CDR3 DNA reads as TGTGCCAGTCGGGCGAGGGAGAGCACCGGGGAGCTGTTTTTT.

This chain uses TRBV10-2 with TRBJ2-7; TRBD1 matches 7 bases. J gave up 0 bases and V 8 bases, and 7 bases lay outside the gene matches. The germline CDR1 and CDR2 sequences are WSHSY and SAAADI. CDR3 size: 14 residues. CDR3 nucleotide sequence: TGCGCCAGCGACAGGGAGCGGAGCTCCTACGAGCAGTACTTC. Translation gives CASDRERSSYEQYF.

The chain is built from TRBV19 and TRBJ2-2; D remains unclear. The V end was cut by 1 base, the J end by 3 bases, with 6 bases between. The CDR3 extends over 14 amino acids. Germline V gives CDR1 LNHDA, CDR2 SQIVND (reference sequence). The CDR3 bases are TGTGCCAGTAGTATAGTTGCCCACACCGGGGAGCTGTTTTTT. Protein sequence: CASSIVAHTGELFF.

The chain combines TRBV2 with TRBJ1-1; tentative D call: TRBD1 (6 bases). Per the germline V gene, CDR1 is SNHLY and CDR2 is FYNNEI. V was trimmed by 6 bases and J by 0 bases, leaving 11 bases between them. The CDR3 contains 14 residues. The CDR3 bases are TGTGCCAGCAGGTACAGGGCCATGAACACTGAAGCTTTCTTT. Protein product: CASRYRAMNTEAFF.

This clone was picked up one time. J is TRBJ2-1 and V is TRBV6-6, with D perhaps TRBD2 (5 bases). The CDR3 extends over 15 amino acids. Germline-derived CDR1 and CDR2 are MNHNY and SVGAGI (reference sequence). With 6 bases removed from V and 3 bases from J, the gap between germline ends came to 15 bases. The CDR3 loop is CASRTKRSGYNEQFF. The CDR3 DNA reads TGTGCCAGCAGGACGAAGCGGAGCGGCTACAATGAGCAGTTCTTC.

The chain links TRBV7-9 to TRBJ2-1, with a tentative D call TRBD2 (6 bases). V was cut by 1 base and J by 3 bases, with 13 bases left in between. The germline CDR1 and CDR2 sequences are SEHNR and FQNEAQ (reference sequence). The CDR3 extends over 16 amino acids. CDR3 region: CASSLGRRDRYNEQFF. The CDR3 bases are TGTGCCAGCAGCTTAGGACGGCGGGACCGCTACAATGAGCAGTTCTTC. Full variable domain (missing parts from reference TRBV7-9 and TRBJ2-1): DTGVSQNPRHKITKRGQNVTFRCDPISEHNRLYWYRQTLGQGPEFLTYFQNEAQLEKSRLLSDRFSAERPKGSFSTLEIQRTEQGDSAMYLCASSLGRRDRYNEQFFGPGTRLTVL.

This rearrangement joins TRBV7-8 to TRBJ2-7, with D perhaps TRBD2 (5 bases). The CDR3 contains 13 residues. CDR1 is SGHVS, CDR2 FQNEAQ, per germline. Trimming cost V 6 bases and J 3 bases, with 12 bases left between them. The CDR3 loop reads CASSPGIRYEQYF. The CDR3 nucleotides are TGTGCCAGCAGTCCGGGAATCCGCTACGAGCAGTACTTC.

The V and J genes are TRBV5-5 and TRBJ1-1; D is uncertain. CDR3 size: 13 residues. The ends were cut back, 1 base at V and 1 base at J, with 5 bases in the middle. CDR1 and CDR2 from the germline V gene are SGHKS and YYEKEE (reference sequence). The CDR3 spells CASSLISNTEAFF. CDR3 nucleotides: TGTGCCAGCAGCTTGATTTCGAACACTGAAGCTTTCTTT.

Sample share makes this clone large. This chain connects TRBV7-9 to TRBJ1-3, with D uncertain. CDR1 and CDR2 from the germline V gene are SEHNR and FQNEAQ (reference sequence). Trimming shortened V by 4 bases and J by 0 bases, and 13 bases separated the two germline ends. The CDR3 loop spans 16 amino acids. In nucleotides, the CDR3 is TGTGCCAGCAGCTCCGCGGCCGGCAGCTCTGGAAACACCATATATTTT. Its protein product is CASSSAAGSSGNTIYF. Looking up the rest from reference TRBV7-9 and TRBJ1-3 gives the full variable domain: DTGVSQNPRHKITKRGQNVTFRCDPISEHNRLYWYRQTLGQGPEFLTYFQNEAQLEKSRLLSDRFSAERPKGSFSTLEIQRTEQGDSAMYLCASSSAAGSSGNTIYFGEGSWLTVV.

This rearrangement joins TRBV10-1 to TRBJ2-1, with a weak D call TRBD1 (6 bases). The CDR3 has 15 residues. Germline loops: CDR1 WNHNN, CDR2 SYGVQD (reference sequence). V shed 0 bases and J shed 9 bases, with 15 bases lying between them. The CDR3 sequence: CASSESSGGQGEQFF. For the CDR3, the DNA is TGCGCCAGCAGTGAGTCCTCTGGGGGACAAGGTGAGCAGTTCTTC.

The chain combines TRBV7-9 with TRBJ1-4, with no clear D. CDR3 length: 13 residues. Germline V gene lookup returns CDR1 SEHNR and CDR2 FQNEAQ (reference sequence). Between the trimmed V and J ends, which lost 5 bases and 12 bases, there was a span of 16 bases. DNA for the CDR3: TGTGCCAGCAGCGGCCTCGGGAGCGAAGAACTGTTTTTT. This translates into CASSGLGSEELFF.

V gene TRBV6-5 combines with J gene TRBJ2-5; D uncertain. The V gene's germline CDR1 is MNHEY and CDR2 SVGAGI. The CDR3 contains 11 residues. The germline V and J ends were trimmed by 5 bases and 4 bases, with 5 bases remaining between them. The CDR3: CASSILETQYF. The CDR3 coding sequence is TGTGCCAGCAGTATACTAGAGACCCAGTACTTC.

The gene calls are TRBV7-9 and TRBJ1-6; weak D call: TRBD1 (6 bases). The V end lost 5 bases, the J end lost 13 bases, and 18 bases lay between the germline ends. CDR1 is SEHNR, CDR2 FQNEAQ, per germline (reference sequence). The CDR3 is 14 amino acids. The CDR3 DNA reads as TGTGCCAGCAGCAGGACAGCAGACCCGAGCCCCCTCCACTTT. This codes for CASSRTADPSPLHF.

The chain combines TRBV9 with TRBJ2-1, with D perhaps matching TRBD1 (5 bases). This CDR3 comprises 15 residues. The germline V and J ends were trimmed by 0 bases and 4 bases, with 11 bases remaining between them. Germline V gene sequence: CDR1 SGDLS, CDR2 YYNGEE. The CDR3 DNA is TGTGCCAGCAGCGTAGAAGGGGCAGATTACAATGAGCAGTTCTTC. Its protein is CASSVEGADYNEQFF.

The chain joins TRBV7-2 to TRBJ2-5, with 13 bases fitting TRBD2. V gave up 1 base and J gave up 5 bases; unmatched junction bases: 13. Germline values: CDR1 SGHTA, CDR2 FQGNSA. This CDR3 region has 19 residues. The DNA for the CDR3 is TGTGCCAGCAGCTTAGGGTCGTCAACTAGCGGGAGGGCCCAGGAGACCCAGTACTTC. The encoded protein is CASSLGSSTSGRAQETQYF.

The J gene is TRBJ2-1, the V gene TRBV6-5; 8 nucleotides agree with TRBD2. Unmatched junction bases numbered 3, after V lost 7 bases and J lost 10 bases. Germline V lookup: CDR1 MNHEY, CDR2 SVGAGI. The CDR3 runs 11 residues. This chain's CDR3 is CASNQRGEQFF. The CDR3, as DNA: TGTGCCAGCAACCAGCGGGGGGAGCAGTTCTTC.

This clone was counted a single time. The rearrangement joins TRBV4-1 to TRBJ2-5, with 15 bases matching TRBD2. In germline, CDR1 is MGHRA, CDR2 YSYEKL. This CDR3 spans 18 amino acids. J gave up 7 bases and V 0 bases, and 9 bases lay outside the gene matches. CDR3 DNA: TGCGCCAGCAGCCAAGAAGGACTAGCGGGAGGGACCGGGAGGACCCAGTACTTC. It specifies CASSQEGLAGGTGRTQYF.

The sample holds a few counts of this clone. The chain uses TRBV2 and TRBJ2-5; D is unresolved. In germline, CDR1 is SNHLY, CDR2 FYNNEI. CDR3 length equals 14 residues. V dropped 4 bases and J dropped 0 bases, with 9 bases sitting between them. The DNA of the CDR3 is TGTGCCAGCAGTGGATATCGATACCAAGAGACCCAGTACTTC. It is translated as CASSGYRYQETQYF.

V gene TRBV11-2 combines with J gene TRBJ2-2, with no clear D. Germline V CDR1 and CDR2: SGHAT, FQNNGV. CDR3 size: 14 residues. V gave up 5 bases and J gave up 2 bases, with 9 bases separating them. CDR3 sequence reads: CASSIQVNTGELFF. The CDR3 DNA sequence: TGTGCCAGCAGCATCCAGGTTAACACCGGGGAGCTGTTTTTT.